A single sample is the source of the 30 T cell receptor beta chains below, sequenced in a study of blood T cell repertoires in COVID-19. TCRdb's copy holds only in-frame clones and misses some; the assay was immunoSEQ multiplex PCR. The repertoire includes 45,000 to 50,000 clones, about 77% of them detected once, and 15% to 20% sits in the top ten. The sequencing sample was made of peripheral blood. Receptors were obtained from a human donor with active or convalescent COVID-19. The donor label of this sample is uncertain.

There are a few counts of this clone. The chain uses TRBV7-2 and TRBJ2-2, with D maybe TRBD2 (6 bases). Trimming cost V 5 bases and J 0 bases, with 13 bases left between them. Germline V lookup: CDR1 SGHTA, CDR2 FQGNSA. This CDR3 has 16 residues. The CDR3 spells CASSRRGIPNTGELFF. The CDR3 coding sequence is TGTGCCAGCAGCCGGAGGGGCATACCGAACACCGGGGAGCTGTTTTTT.

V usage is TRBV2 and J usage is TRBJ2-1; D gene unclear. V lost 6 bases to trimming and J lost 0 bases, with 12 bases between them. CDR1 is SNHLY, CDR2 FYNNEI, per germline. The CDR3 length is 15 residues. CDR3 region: CASSVELTSYNEQFF. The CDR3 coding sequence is TGTGCCAGCAGCGTGGAGCTTACCTCCTACAATGAGCAGTTCTTC.

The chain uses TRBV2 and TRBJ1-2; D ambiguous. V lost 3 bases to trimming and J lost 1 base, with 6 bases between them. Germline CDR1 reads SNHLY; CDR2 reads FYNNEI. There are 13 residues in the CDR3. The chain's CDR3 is CASSDIVNYGYTF. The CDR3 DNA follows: TGTGCCAGCAGTGATATAGTTAACTATGGCTACACCTTC.

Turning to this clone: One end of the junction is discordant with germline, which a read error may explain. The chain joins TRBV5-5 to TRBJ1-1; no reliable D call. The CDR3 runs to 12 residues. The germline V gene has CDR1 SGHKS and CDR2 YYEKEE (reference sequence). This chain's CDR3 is CASGAGNAEAFF. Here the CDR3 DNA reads TGTGCCAGCGGAGCCGGGAACGCTGAAGCTTTCTTT. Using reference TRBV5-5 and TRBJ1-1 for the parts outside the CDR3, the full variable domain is DAGVTQSPTHLIKTRGQQVTLRCSPISGHKSVSWYQQVLGQGPQFIFQYYEKEERGRGNFPDRFSARQFPNYSSELNVNALLLGDSALYLCASGAGNAEAFFGQGTRLTVV.

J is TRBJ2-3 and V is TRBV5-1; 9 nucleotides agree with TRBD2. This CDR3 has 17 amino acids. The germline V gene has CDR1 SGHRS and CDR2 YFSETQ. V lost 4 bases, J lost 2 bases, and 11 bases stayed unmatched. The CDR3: CASSNPGAGGYTDTQYF. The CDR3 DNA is TGCGCCAGCAGCAATCCGGGGGCGGGAGGGTACACAGATACGCAGTATTTT.

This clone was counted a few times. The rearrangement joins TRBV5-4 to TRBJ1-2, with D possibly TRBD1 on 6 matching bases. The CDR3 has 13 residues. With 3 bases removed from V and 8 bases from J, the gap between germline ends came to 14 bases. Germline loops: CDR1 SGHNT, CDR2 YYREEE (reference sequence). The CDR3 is CASSSQGTRGYTF. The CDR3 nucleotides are TGTGCCAGCAGCTCCCAGGGGACGCGGGGCTACACCTTC.

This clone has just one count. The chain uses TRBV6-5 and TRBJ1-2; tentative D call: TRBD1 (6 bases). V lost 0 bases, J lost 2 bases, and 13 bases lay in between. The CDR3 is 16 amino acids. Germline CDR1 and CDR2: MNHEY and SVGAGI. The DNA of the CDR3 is TGTGCCAGCAGTTACTCGAATGCAGGGGAAAACTATGGCTACACCTTC. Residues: CASSYSNAGENYGYTF.

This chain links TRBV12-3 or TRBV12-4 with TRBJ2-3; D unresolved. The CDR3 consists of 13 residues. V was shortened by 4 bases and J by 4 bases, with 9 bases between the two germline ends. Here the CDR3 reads CASSSRSADTQYF. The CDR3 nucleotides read TGTGCCAGCAGTTCCCGGTCGGCAGATACGCAGTATTTT.

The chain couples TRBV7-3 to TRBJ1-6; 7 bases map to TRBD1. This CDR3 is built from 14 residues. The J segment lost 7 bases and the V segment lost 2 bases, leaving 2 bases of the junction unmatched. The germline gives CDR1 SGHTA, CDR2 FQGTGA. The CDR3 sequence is CASSLEGANSPLHF. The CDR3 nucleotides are TGTGCCAGCAGCTTAGAGGGGGCAAATTCACCCCTCCACTTT.

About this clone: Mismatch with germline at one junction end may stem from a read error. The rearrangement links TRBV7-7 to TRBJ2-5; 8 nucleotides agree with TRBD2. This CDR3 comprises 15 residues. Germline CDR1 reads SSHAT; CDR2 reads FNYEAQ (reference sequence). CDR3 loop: CASTRISGKQETQYF. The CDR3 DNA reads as TGTGCTAGCACCCGAATTAGCGGGAAACAAGAGACCCAGTACTTC.

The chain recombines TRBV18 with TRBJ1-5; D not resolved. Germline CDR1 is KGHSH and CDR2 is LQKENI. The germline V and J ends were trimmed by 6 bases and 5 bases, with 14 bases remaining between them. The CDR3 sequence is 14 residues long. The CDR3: CASSPEMMDQPQHF. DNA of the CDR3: TGTGCCAGCTCGCCCGAGATGATGGATCAGCCCCAGCATTTT.

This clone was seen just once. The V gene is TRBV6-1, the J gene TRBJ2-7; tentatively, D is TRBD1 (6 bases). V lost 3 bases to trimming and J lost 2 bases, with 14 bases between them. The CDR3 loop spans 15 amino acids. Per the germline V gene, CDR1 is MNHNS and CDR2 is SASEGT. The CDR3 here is CASSDTPTGTYEQYF. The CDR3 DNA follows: TGTGCCAGCAGTGATACCCCTACAGGGACCTACGAGCAGTACTTC.

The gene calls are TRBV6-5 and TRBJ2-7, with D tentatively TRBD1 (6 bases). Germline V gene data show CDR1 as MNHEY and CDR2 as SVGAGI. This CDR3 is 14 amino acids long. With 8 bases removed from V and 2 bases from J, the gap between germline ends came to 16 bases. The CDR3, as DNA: TGTGCCAGCGTCTCCCAGGGGAACGCCTACGAGCAGTACTTC. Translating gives CASVSQGNAYEQYF.

CDR3 loop: CASSLLSVYNEKLFF. The CDR3 bases are TGTGCCAGCAGCTTACTGTCGGTTTATAATGAAAAACTGTTTTTT. The rearrangement uses TRBV7-6 and TRBJ1-4, with D unresolved. Trimming stripped 2 bases from V and 4 bases from J, with 11 bases between. The germline V gene has CDR1 SGHVS and CDR2 FNYEAQ. The CDR3 is 15 amino acids.

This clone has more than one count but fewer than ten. The CDR3 reads CASSDSAGTGNNEQFF. CDR3 DNA: TGTGCCAGCAGTGACTCGGCCGGGACAGGGAACAATGAGCAGTTCTTC. The rearrangement uses TRBV6-4 and TRBJ2-1, with 9 bases fitting TRBD1. The CDR3 totals 16 residues. Germline V gene data show CDR1 as MRHNA and CDR2 as SNTAGT. V was pared by 0 bases and J by 5 bases, with 5 bases of the junction left unmatched.

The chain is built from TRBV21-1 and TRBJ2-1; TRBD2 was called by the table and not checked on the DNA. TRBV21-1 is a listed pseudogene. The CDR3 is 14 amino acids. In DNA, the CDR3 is TGTGCCAGCAGCAAACTGGCGGTCGGCAATGAGCAGTTCTTC. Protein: CASSKLAVGNEQFF.

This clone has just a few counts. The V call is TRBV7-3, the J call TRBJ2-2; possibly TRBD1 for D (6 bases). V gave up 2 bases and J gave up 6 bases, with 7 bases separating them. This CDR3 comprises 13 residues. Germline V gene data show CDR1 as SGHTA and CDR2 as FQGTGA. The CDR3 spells CASSLRQAGELFF. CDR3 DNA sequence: TGTGCCAGCAGCTTACGACAGGCCGGGGAGCTGTTTTTT.

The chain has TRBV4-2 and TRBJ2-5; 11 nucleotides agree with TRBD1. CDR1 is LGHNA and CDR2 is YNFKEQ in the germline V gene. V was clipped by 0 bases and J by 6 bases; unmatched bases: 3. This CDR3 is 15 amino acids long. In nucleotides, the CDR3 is TGTGCCAGCAGCCAAGAGGGACAGGGGGGACAGACCCAGTACTTC. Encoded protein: CASSQEGQGGQTQYF.

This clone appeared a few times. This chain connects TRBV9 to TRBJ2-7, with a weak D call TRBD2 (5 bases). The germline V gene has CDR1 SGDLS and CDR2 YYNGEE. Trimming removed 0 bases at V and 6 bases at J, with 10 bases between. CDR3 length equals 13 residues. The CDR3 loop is CASSVDGGREQYF. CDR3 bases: TGTGCCAGCAGCGTAGACGGAGGACGCGAGCAGTACTTC.

This CDR3 reads CASGKDRATDTQYF. Written as DNA, the CDR3 is TGTGCCAGCGGCAAGGACAGGGCGACAGATACGCAGTATTTT. This chain uses TRBV11-3 with TRBJ2-3; TRBD1 aligns across 8 bases. The germline gives CDR1 SGHNT, CDR2 YENEEA. This CDR3 has 14 residues. J lost 3 bases, V lost 8 bases, and 7 bases had no gene match.

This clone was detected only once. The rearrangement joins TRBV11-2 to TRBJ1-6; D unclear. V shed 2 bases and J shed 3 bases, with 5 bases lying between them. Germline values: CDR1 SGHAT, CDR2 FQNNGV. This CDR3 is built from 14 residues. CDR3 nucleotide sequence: TGTGCCAGCAGCTTACAAAACTATAATTCACCCCTCCACTTT. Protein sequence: CASSLQNYNSPLHF. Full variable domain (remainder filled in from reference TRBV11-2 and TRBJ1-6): EAGVAQSPRYKIIEKRQSVAFWCNPISGHATLYWYQQILGQGPKLLIQFQNNGVVDDSQLPKDRFSAERLKGVDSTLKIQPAKLEDSAVYLCASSLQNYNSPLHFGNGTRLTVT.

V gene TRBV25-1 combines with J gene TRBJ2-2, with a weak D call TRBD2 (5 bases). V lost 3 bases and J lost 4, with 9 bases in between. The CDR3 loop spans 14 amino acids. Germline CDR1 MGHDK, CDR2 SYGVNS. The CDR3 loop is CASSDSGSTGELFF. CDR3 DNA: TGTGCCAGCAGTGATTCGGGGTCCACCGGGGAGCTGTTTTTT.

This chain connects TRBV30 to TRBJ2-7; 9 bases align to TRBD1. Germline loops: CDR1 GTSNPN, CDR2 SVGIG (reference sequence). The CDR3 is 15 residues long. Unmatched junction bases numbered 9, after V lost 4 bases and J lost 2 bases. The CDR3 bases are TGTGCCTGGACTATAGGACAGGGGAGCGCCTACGAGCAGTACTTC. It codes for CAWTIGQGSAYEQYF.

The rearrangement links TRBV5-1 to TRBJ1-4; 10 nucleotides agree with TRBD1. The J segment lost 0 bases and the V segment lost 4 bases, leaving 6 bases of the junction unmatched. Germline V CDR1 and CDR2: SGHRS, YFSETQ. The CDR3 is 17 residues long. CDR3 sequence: CASSPGTGDATNEKLFF. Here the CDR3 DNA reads TGCGCCAGCAGCCCGGGGACAGGGGACGCAACTAATGAAAAACTGTTTTTT.

The CDR3 reads CATSEDFSGANVLTF. CDR3 sequence (DNA): TGTGCCACCAGCGAGGACTTCTCTGGGGCCAACGTCCTGACTTTC. This chain links TRBV15 with TRBJ2-6; a possible D gene is TRBD2 (5 bases). Between the trimmed V and J ends, which lost 5 bases and 0 bases, there was a span of 8 bases. Germline CDR1 reads LNHNV; CDR2 reads YYDKDF (reference sequence). This CDR3 spans 15 amino acids.

The CDR3 DNA follows: TGCGCCAGCAGCTCGACAAATTACAGGGCGAACACTGAAGCTTTCTTT. Its translation: CASSSTNYRANTEAFF. The chain employs TRBV5-1 and TRBJ1-1, with a tentative D call TRBD1 (6 bases). Germline CDR1 is SGHRS and CDR2 is YFSETQ. This CDR3 has 16 residues. Trimming removed 3 bases at V and 1 base at J, with 16 bases between. The variable domain in full, with the rest retrieved from reference TRBV5-1 and TRBJ1-1, is KAGVTQTPRYLIKTRGQQVTLSCSPISGHRSVSWYQQTPGQGLQFLFEYFSETQRNKGNFPGRFSGRQFSNSRSEMNVSTLELGDSALYLCASSSTNYRANTEAFFGQGTRLTVV.

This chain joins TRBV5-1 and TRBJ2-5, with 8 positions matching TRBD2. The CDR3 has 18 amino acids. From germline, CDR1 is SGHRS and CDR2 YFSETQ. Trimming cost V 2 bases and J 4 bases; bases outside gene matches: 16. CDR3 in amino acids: CASSFGRVQAGEGETQYF. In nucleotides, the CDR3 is TGCGCCAGCAGCTTCGGGCGTGTACAAGCGGGAGAGGGAGAGACCCAGTACTTC.

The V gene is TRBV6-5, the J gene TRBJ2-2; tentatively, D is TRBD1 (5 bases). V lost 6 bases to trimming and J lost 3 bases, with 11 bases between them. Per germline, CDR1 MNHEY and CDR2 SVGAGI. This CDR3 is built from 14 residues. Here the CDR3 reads CASRSGWDTGELFF. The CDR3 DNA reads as TGTGCCAGCAGATCAGGGTGGGACACCGGGGAGCTGTTTTTT.

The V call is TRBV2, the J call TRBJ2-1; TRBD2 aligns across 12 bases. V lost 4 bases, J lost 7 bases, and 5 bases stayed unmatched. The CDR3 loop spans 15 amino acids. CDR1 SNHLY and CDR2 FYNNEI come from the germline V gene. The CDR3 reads CASSARTSGTNEQFF. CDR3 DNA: TGTGCCAGCAGTGCCCGGACTAGCGGGACAAATGAGCAGTTCTTC.

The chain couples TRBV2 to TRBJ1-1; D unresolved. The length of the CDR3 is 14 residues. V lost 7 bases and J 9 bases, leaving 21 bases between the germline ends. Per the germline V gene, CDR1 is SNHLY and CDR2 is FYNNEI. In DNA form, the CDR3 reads TGTGCCAGCACACGGTTTGAGGGCGGAGATAAAGCTTTCTTT. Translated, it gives CASTRFEGGDKAFF.